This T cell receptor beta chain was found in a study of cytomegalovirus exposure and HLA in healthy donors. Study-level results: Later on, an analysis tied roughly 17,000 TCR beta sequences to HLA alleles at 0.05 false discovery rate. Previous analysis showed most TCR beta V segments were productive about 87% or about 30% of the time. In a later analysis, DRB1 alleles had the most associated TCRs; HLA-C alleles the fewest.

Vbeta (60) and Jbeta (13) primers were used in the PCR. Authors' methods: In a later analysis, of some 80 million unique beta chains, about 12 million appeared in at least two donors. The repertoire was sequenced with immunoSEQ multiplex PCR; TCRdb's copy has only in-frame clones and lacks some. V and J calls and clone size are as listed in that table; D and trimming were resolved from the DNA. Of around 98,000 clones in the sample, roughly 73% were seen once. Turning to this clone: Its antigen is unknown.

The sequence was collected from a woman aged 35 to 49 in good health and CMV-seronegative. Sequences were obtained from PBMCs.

CDR3 loop: CASRETSGGLAYEQYF. CDR3 in DNA: TGTGCCAGTAGGGAGACTAGCGGGGGCCTTGCCTACGAGCAGTACTTC. The chain recombines TRBV19 with TRBJ2-7; 12 bases are shared with TRBD2. The CDR3 has 16 residues. The V and J ends lost 6 bases and 2 bases, in that order; junction bases with no gene match: 8. The germline gives CDR1 LNHDA, CDR2 SQIVND (reference sequence).